The rows below give T cell receptor beta chains drawn from one sample of a study of cytomegalovirus exposure and HLA in healthy donors. Sequencing was performed with immunoSEQ multiplex PCR; in TCRdb, only in-frame clones are kept and a portion is missing. This sample carries fewer than 350,000 clones, around 87% of them seen once, and the ten largest clones take 0.92%. Sequences were obtained from PBMCs. These receptors all come from a woman aged 18-29 years in good health and CMV-seronegative. The CDR3 runs from the conserved cysteine through the conserved F or W. D genes are given only for firm matches. A clone size is listed for some rows: how often the clone was seen (once, few, many), or a class if it is expanded.

clone_size	v_call	j_call	d_call	cdr3_nt	cdr3_aa
NA	TRBV20-1	TRBJ2-7	NA	TGCAGTGCTAGAGATCCCCCGGGGCAGTACTTC	CSARDPPGQYF
NA	TRBV28	TRBJ1-4	NA	TGTGCCAGCAGTTTACGGTCAGGGTTAGGAGAAAAACTGTTTTTT	CASSLRSGLGEKLFF
once	TRBV9	TRBJ2-1	TRBD2	TGTGCCAGCAGCGTAGGGACTAGCGTCCGCCATGAGCAGTTCTTC	CASSVGTSVRHEQFF
NA	TRBV2	TRBJ1-1	NA	TGTGCCAGCTCCCCCCCGGGTGCCCGCGGAGCTTTCTTT	CASSPPGARGAFF
NA	TRBV28	TRBJ1-2	NA	TGTGCCAGCAGTTTTTACAGGGATGGCTACACCTTC	CASSFYRDGYTF
NA	TRBV28	TRBJ2-7	NA	TGTGCCAGCAGTTTCCAGAGGATCGAGCAGTACTTC	CASSFQRIEQYF
NA	TRBV28	TRBJ1-1	NA	TGTGCCAGTGATCCAAGACTTACCTCGGGACACCGTACTGAAGCTTTCTTT	CASDPRLTSGHRTEAFF
NA	TRBV18	TRBJ2-2	NA	TGTGCCAGCTCAACGACAGCTAGCACCGGGGAGCTGTTTTTT	CASSTTASTGELFF
NA	TRBV30	TRBJ2-7	TRBD1	TGTGCCTGGAGTGGAGGACAGGGCGAGCAGTACTTC	CAWSGGQGEQYF
NA	TRBV6-5	TRBJ2-3	NA	TGTGCCAGCTCCCCTGTGACTAGCACAGATACGCAGTATTTT	CASSPVTSTDTQYF
NA	TRBV28	TRBJ2-7	NA	TGTGCCAGCAGTTTTACGGAGCTACGGGAGCAGTACTTC	CASSFTELREQYF
NA	TRBV27	TRBJ2-5	TRBD2	TGTGCCAGCAGTCCCGGGGGGGTGGAGACCCAGTACTTC	CASSPGGVETQYF